The clone carrying this T cell receptor beta chain was counted between two and nine times. The V end lost 5 bases, the J end lost 2 bases, and 9 bases lay between the germline ends. CDR1 is MNHEY and CDR2 is SVGAGI in the germline V gene. The CDR3 extends over 13 amino acids. Methods used by the authors: How many nucleated cells were present was estimated from reference gene primer amplification. The protocol was immunoSEQ multiplex PCR, while the TCRdb copy is restricted to in-frame clones and leaves out a portion. V, J and clone size reflect that table, while D and trimming were determined from the DNA. Of 170,000 or so clones in the sample, approximately 88% are singletons; the top ten hold roughly 2.9%. This specimen belongs to a study of blood T cell repertoires in COVID-19. Overall study: Acute-phase and convalescent COVID-19 samples originated in the United States, Italy and Spain. PBMCs, B-cell-depleted T cells, or T cells provided the cDNA or gDNA that made up the material.

Sequences were obtained from peripheral blood. This chain links TRBV6-5 with TRBJ1-2; D uncertain. This receptor was obtained from a woman in her sixties with acute or convalescent COVID-19. CDR3 protein: CASSLSENYGYTF. The CDR3 coding sequence is TGTGCCAGCAGTCTTTCAGAAAACTATGGCTACACCTTC.